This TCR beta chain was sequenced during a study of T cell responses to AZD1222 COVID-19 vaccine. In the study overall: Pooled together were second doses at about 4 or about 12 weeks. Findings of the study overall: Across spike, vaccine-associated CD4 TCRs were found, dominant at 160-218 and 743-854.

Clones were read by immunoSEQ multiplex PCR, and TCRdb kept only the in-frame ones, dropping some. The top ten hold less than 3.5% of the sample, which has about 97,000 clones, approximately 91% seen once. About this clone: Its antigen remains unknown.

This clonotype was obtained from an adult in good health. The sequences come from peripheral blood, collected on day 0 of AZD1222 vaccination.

DNA for the CDR3: TGTGCCAGCATGAGACAGGTCCCCGGGCCCCAGCATTTT. Its translation is CASMRQVPGPQHF. The V call is TRBV6-5, the J call TRBJ1-5; TRBD1 might be the D (6 bases). Germline values: CDR1 MNHEY, CDR2 SVGAGI. Between the trimmed V and J ends, which lost 7 bases and 9 bases, there was a span of 16 bases. The length of the CDR3 is 13 residues.